A single TCR beta chain is shown here with its context. The CDR3 runs to 17 residues. Germline CDR1 and CDR2: SGHKS and YYEKEE (reference sequence). The J segment lost 0 bases and the V segment lost 0 bases, leaving 4 bases of the junction unmatched. The sample comes from a study of blood T cell repertoires in COVID-19. Original processing notes: Nucleated cell number was recorded as an estimate derived from reference gene primer amplification. Measured with immunoSEQ multiplex PCR; TCRdb has only the in-frame clones, and not every one. V and J calls and clone size are copied from that table; D and trimming were computed from the DNA. The profile shows 200,000 or so clones, roughly 80% of them singletons.

Material: peripheral blood. The sequence was collected from a young man with active or convalescent COVID-19. This chain joins TRBV5-5 and TRBJ2-1; TRBD2 matches 9 bases. The CDR3 DNA sequence: TGTGCCAGCAGCTTGGTAATTAGCGGGGGCTCCTACAATGAGCAGTTCTTC. Encoded protein: CASSLVISGGSYNEQFF.